This entry features one TCR beta chain sequence. This entry belongs to a study of blood T cells in healthy people across ages. The V gene's germline CDR1 is SEHNR and CDR2 FQNEAQ (reference sequence). CDR3 length: 14 amino acids. V lost 5 bases, J lost 7 bases, and 5 bases stayed unmatched. Together with a sample-barcoded 5' primer, a J-beta primer mix was included in a second PCR lasting about 7 to 11 cycles. Via MiXCR, TCRdb re-called the 5' RACE reads, giving one row per CDR3 protein. The table records some 560,000 distinct CDR3 sequences, about 26% of them present only once. The same sample was also used in a study of T cells of mothers and their children.

Sequences were obtained from blood. This chain uses TRBV7-9 with TRBJ2-2; 9 nucleotides match TRBD1. The receptor was derived from a boy younger than 10 in good health. In DNA form, the CDR3 reads TGTGCCAGCAGCCACGGACAGGGGAACGGGGAGCTGTTTTTT. Translated, it gives CASSHGQGNGELFF.